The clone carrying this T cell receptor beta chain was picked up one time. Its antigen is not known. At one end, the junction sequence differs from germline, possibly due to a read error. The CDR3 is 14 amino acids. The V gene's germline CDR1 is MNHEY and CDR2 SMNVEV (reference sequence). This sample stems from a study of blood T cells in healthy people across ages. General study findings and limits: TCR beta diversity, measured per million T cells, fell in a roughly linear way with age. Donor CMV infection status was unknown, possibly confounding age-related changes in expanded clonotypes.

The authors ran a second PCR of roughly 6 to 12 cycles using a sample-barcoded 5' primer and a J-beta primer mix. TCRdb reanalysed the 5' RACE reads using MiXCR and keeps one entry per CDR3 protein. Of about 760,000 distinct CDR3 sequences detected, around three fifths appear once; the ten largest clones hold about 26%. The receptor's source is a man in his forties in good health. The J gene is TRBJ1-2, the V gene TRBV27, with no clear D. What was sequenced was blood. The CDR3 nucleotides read TGTGTCAGCAGTACGGGCCCCGGAGGCAGTGGCTACACCTTC. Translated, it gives CVSSTGPGGSGYTF.